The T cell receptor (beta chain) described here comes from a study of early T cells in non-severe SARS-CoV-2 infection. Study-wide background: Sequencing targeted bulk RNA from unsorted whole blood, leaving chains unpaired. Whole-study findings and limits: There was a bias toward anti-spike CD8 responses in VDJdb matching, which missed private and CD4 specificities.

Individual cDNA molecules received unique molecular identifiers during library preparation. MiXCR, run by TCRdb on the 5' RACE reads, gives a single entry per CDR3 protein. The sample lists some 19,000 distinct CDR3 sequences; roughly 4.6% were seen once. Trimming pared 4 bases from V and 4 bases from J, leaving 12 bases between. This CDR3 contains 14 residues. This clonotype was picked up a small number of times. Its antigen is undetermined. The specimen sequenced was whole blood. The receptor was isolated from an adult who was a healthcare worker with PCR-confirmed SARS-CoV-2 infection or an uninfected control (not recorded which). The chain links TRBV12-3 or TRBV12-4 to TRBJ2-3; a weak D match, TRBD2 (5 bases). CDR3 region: CASSSLTGADTQYF. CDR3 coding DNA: TGTGCCAGCAGTTCCCTAACCGGGGCAGATACGCAGTATTTT.